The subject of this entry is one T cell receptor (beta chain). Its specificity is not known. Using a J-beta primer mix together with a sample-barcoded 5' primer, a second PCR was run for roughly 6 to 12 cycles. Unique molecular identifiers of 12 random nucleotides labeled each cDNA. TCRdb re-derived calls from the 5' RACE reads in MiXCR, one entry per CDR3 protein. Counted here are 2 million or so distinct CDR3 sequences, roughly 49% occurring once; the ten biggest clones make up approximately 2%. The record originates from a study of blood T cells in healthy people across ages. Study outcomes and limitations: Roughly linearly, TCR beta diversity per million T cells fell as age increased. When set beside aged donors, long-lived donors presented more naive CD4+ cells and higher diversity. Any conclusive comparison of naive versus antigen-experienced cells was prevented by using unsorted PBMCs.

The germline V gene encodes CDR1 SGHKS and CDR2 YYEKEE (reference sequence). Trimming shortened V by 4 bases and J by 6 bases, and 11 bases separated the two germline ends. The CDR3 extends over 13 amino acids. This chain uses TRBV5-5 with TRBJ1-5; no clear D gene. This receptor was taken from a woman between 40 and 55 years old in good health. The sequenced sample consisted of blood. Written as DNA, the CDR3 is TGTGCCAGCAGCCCCACAGTCACTCAGCCCCAGCATTTT. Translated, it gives CASSPTVTQPQHF.